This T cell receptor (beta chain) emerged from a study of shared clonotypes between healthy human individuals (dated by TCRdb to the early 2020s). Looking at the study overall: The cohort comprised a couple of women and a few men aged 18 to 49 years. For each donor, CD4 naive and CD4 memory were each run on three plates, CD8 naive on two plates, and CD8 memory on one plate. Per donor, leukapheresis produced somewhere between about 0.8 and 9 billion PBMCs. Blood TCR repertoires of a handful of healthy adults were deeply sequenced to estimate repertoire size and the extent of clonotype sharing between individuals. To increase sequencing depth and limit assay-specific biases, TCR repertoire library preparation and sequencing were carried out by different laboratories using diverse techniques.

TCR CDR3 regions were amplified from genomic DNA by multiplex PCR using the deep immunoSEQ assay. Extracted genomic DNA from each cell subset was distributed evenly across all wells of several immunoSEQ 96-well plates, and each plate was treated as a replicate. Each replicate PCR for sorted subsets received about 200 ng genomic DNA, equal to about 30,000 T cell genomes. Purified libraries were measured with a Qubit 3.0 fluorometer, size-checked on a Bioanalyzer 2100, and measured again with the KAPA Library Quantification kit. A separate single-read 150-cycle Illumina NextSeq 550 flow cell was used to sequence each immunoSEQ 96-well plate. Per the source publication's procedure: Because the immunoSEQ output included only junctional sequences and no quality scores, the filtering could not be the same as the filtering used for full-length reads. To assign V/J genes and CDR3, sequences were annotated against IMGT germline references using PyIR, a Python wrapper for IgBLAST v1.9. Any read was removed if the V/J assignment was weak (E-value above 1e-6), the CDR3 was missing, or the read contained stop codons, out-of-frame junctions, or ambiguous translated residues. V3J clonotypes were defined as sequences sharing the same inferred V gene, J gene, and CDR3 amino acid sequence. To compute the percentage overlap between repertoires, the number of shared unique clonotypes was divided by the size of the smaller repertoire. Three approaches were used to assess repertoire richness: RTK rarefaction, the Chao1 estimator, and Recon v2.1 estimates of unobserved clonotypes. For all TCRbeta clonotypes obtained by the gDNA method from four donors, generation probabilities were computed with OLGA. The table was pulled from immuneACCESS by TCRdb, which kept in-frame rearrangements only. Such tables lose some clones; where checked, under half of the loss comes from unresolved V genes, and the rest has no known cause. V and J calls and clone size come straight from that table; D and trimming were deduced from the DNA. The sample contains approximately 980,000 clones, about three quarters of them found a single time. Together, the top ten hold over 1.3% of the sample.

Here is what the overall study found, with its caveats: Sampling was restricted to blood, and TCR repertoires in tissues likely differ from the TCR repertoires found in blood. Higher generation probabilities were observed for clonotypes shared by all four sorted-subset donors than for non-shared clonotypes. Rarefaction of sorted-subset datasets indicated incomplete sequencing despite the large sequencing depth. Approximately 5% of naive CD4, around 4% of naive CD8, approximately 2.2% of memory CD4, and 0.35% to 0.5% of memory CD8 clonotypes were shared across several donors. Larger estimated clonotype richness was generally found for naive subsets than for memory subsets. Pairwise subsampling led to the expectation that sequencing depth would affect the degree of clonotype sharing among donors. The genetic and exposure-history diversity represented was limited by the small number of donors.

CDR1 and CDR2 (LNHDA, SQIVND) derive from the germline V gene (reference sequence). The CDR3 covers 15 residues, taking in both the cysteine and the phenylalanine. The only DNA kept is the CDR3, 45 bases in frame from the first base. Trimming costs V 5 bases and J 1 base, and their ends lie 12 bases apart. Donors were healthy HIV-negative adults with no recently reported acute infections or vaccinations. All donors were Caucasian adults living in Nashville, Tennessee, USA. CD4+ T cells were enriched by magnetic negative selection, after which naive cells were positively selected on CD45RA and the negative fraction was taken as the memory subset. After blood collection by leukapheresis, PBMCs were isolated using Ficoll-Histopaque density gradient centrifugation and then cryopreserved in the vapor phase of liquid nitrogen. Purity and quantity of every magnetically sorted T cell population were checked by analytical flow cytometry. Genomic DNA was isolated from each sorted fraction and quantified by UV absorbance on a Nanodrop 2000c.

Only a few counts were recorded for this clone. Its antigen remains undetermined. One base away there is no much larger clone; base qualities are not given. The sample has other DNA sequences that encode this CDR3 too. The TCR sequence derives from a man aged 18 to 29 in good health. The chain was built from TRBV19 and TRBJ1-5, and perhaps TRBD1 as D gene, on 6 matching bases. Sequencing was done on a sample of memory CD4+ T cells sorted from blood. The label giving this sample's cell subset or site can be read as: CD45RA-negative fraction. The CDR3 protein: CASSSQGGSNQPQHF. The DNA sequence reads TGTGCCAGTAGTTCACAGGGAGGAAGCAATCAGCCCCAGCATTTT.